Many counts were recorded for the clone carrying this T cell receptor beta chain. Its antigen is currently unknown. Researchers took RNA transcripts and amplified TCR beta CDR3 regions from them. Second-round multiplex PCR came after first-round RT-PCR with HTBI primers. A single record per CDR3 protein comes from TCRdb applying MiXCR to the multiplex PCR reads. This sample has 150,000 to 200,000 distinct CDR3 sequences, with roughly two fifths found just once. This sample stems from a study of Graves' ophthalmopathy and Graves' hyperthyroidism. This CDR3 region has 14 residues. The J segment lost 3 bases and the V segment lost 2 bases, leaving 1 base of the junction unmatched. Germline V gives CDR1 MNHEY, CDR2 SMNVEV (reference sequence). Ophthalmopathy in the donors was of moderate-to-severe activity, with CAS ≥3, NOSPECS ≥4 and duration under 3 months. Study-level points and caveats: In separating ophthalmopathy from stable hyperthyroidism, a 13-signature model achieved less than 90% sensitivity and around 81% specificity.

The sample was peripheral blood. The chain employs TRBV27 and TRBJ2-7, with TRBD2 matching over 10 bases. This receptor was obtained from a middle-aged woman with Graves' ophthalmopathy. The CDR3 sequence is CASSLRTSGYEQYF. CDR3 in DNA: TGTGCCAGCAGTTTAAGGACTAGCGGCTACGAGCAGTACTTC.